This note documents a single TCR beta chain sequence. Its specific antigen is unknown. Base qualities were left out, and no much larger clone turns up one base away. The immunoSEQ hsTCRbeta Kit was used to sequence TCR beta CDR3 regions from DNA. For the original study's pipeline: TCR sequencing data were analysed with the ImmunoSEQ Analyzer. T cell clonality was defined as 1 minus Pielou's evenness computed on productive rearrangements. The inverse Simpson index, applied to productive templates, was used to measure T cell diversity. T cell density was defined as TCR beta template counts normalized to usable DNA, with usable DNA estimated by amplifying and sequencing housekeeping genes. Two-sided Kruskal-Wallis tests were used to compare TCR metrics across histologic stages. The immuneACCESS repertoire file appears here via TCRdb, limited to in-frame rearrangements. These files lack a portion of the clones; in checked studies, under half of the deficit traces to unresolved V genes, and the cause of the others is not known. V and J calls and clone size are copied from that table; D and trimming were computed from the DNA. The sample table shows 8,000 to 10,000 clones, and about four fifths are seen once. Around 13% of the sample rests with the top ten.

This sample was taken from a study of immune evolution from preneoplasia to lung adenocarcinoma (dated by TCRdb to 2020 to 2023). In terms of the full investigation: HLA loss of heterozygosity was observed in approximately 7%, 15% and 30% of AIS, MIA and ADC lesions, respectively, and was not observed in any AAH lesions. The study used immune gene expression, TCR sequencing and multiplex immunofluorescence to profile the immune contexture of lung adenocarcinoma precursors and invasive adenocarcinoma. Resected precursor lesions (AAH, AIS, MIA) and invasive adenocarcinomas were compared with paired morphologically normal lung tissue. Sample size was based on specimen availability rather than a prior power calculation. Whole exome sequencing and methylation data from the same cohort of nodules were integrated with the immune data. In total, the cohort included some 54 patients with pulmonary nodules, all of whom underwent surgical resection. TCR sequencing data were obtained from 51 patients. The study reported that fewer than 120 samples were used for TCR sequencing. POLYSOLVER was used to infer Class I HLA alleles from exome data, and LOHHLA was used to detect allele-specific HLA loss. Broad study findings and their caveats: Clonality was highest in normal lung, while later-stage lesions appeared to have lower clonality but higher T cell density and diversity. The findings reflected association rather than direct causation, and larger cohorts with long-term follow-up and longitudinal biopsies were considered necessary. The highest T cell clonality was observed in KRAS-mutant nodules compared with EGFR-mutant or double wild-type lesions. The highest top T cell clone frequencies were observed in normal lung, and a progressive decrease in top T cell clone frequencies appeared to occur from AAH through AIS, MIA and invasive adenocarcinoma. Because every patient came from Japan and China, how well the results apply to Western populations was uncertain.

The patients had resection in Japan or China between about 2014 and 2018. Histologic diagnosis of each case was confirmed independently by two lung cancer pathologists on H&E slides. Premalignant or tumor cells were enriched for nucleic acid extraction by macro-dissection performed after pathologic assessment. DNA was isolated from FFPE tissue using the AllPrep DNA/RNA FFPE Kit. V ends up 0 bases short and J 4 bases short, with an unmatched junction base count of 5. CDR1 is given as SGDLS and CDR2 as YYNGEE, both from the germline V gene. From the cysteine up to the phenylalanine, the CDR3 has a length of 15 residues. The retained sequence is limited to the CDR3, 45 bases, with the frame set at the first base.

The material sequenced was FFPE lung adenocarcinoma in situ tissue. The sample's cell subset or site label, in plain terms: preinvasive adenocarcinoma in situ (AIS). The origin of this receptor is an older person with lung adenocarcinoma. The chain links TRBV9 with TRBJ2-7, with 9 middle bases fitting TRBD1. The DNA is as follows: TGTGCCAGCAGCGTAGGAGGGACAGGGCTATACGAGCAGTACTTC. It encodes CASSVGGTGLYEQYF.